This TCR beta chain is drawn from a study of T cell repertoires in cytomegalovirus infection. Study in general: An indication of both CMV infection and matching HLA type came from public TCR beta signatures. Findings and limits, study-wide: Ex vivo, HLA-C-restricted CMV-specific TCR beta clonotypes prevailed over the rest of the response. Identification of carriers of CMV plus the relevant HLA was performed using cumulative public TCR beta family frequency.

TCRdb used MiXCR to reprocess the reads, holding one entry per CDR3 protein. Of some 300,000 distinct CDR3 sequences detected, roughly a tenth appear once; the ten largest clones hold approximately 2.4%. This CDR3 contains 14 residues. The ends were cut back, 4 bases at V and 1 base at J, with 13 bases in the middle. Germline CDR1 and CDR2: DFQATT and SNEGSKA (reference sequence). This clonotype came up a few times. Antigen: not known. The sequence derives from a human donor in good health (CMV status not recorded). Some clones in this sample may be carry-over from other donors' samples. Material: PBMCs. The rearrangement joins TRBV20-1 to TRBJ1-1, with D possibly being TRBD1 (5 bases). CDR3 loop: CSAKAGGSNTEAFF. CDR3 bases: TGCAGTGCTAAAGCCGGGGGGTCGAACACTGAAGCTTTCTTT.